This T cell receptor beta chain was observed in a study of T cell responses to AZD1222 COVID-19 vaccine. Comment on this clone: Its cognate antigen is unknown.

Study conclusions and caveats: Seropositive status at baseline applied to only a handful of AZD1222 recipients.

Produced via immunoSEQ multiplex PCR; TCRdb's table is partial and in-frame only. The data hold some 71,000 clones, with roughly 89% observed a single time. Sequences were derived from peripheral blood, sampled on day 0 of AZD1222 vaccination. This TCR came from an adult in good health.

The CDR3 protein is CATSPTGTRISYEQYF. The CDR3 DNA reads TGTGCCACCAGCCCAACCGGGACACGGATCTCCTACGAGCAGTACTTC. V and J are TRBV15 and TRBJ2-7, with D tentatively TRBD1 (6 bases). The CDR3 consists of 16 residues. V lost 5 bases and J lost 0, with 17 bases in between. Germline values: CDR1 LNHNV, CDR2 YYDKDF (reference sequence).